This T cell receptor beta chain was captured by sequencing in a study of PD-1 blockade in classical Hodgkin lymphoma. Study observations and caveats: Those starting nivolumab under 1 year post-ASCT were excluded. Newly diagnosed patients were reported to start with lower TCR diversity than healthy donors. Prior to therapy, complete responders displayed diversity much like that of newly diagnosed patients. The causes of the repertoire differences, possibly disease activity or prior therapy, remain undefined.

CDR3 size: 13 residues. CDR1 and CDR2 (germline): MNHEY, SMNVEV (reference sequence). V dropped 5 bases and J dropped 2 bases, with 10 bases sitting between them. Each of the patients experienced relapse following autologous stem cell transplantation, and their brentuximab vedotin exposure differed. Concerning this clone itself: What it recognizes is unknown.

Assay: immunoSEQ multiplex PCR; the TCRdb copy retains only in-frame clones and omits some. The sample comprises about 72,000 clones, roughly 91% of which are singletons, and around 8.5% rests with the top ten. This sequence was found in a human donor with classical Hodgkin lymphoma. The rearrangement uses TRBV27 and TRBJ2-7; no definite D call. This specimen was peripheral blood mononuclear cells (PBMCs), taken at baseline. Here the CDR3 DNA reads TGTGCCAGCAGTCACACAGATACCTACGAGCAGTACTTC. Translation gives CASSHTDTYEQYF.